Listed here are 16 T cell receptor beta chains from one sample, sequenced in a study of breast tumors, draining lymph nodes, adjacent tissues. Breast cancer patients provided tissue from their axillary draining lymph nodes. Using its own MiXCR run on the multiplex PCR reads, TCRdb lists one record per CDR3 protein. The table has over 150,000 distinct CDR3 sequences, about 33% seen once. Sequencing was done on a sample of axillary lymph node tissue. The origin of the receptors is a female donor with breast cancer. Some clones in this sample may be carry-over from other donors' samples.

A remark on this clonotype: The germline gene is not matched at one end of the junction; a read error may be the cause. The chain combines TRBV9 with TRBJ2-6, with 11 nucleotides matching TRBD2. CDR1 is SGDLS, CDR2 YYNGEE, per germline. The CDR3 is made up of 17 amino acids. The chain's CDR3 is CASSVLAGGSGATVLTF. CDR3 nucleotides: TGTGCCAGCAGCGTACTAGCGGGGGGCTCTGGGGCCACCGTCCTGACTTTC.

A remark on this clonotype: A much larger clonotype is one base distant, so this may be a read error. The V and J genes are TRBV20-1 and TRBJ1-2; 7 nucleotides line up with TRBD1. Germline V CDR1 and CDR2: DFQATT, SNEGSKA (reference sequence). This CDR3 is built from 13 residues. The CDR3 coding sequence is TGCCGTGCAATTAACCAGGGGGGATATGGCTACACCTTC. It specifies CRAINQGGYGYTF.

This chain's CDR3 is CAHPEDIGQDSPLHF. In nucleotides, the CDR3 is TGTGCCCATCCTGAAGACATAGGCCAAGATTCACCCCTCCACTTT. The chain has TRBV2 and TRBJ1-6; D gene ambiguous. CDR3 size: 15 residues. Trimming shortened V by 11 bases and J by 8 bases, and 22 bases separated the two germline ends. In germline, CDR1 is SNHLY, CDR2 FYNNEI.

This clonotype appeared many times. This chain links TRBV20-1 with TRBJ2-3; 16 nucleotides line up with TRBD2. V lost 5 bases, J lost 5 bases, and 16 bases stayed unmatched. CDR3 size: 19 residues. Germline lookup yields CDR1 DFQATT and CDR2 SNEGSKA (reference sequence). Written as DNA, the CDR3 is TGCAGTGCTGATCCCGCCTCCGGGACTAGCGGGGGGGCCCTAGATACGCAGTATTTT. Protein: CSADPASGTSGGALDTQYF.

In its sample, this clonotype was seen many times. As DNA, the CDR3 is TGTGCCAGCAGCAGGCTTCGGGATCAGCCCCAGCATTTT. The encoded protein is CASSRLRDQPQHF. The V gene is TRBV12-3 or TRBV12-4, the J gene TRBJ1-5, with D unresolved. V was trimmed by 6 bases and J by 5 bases, leaving 11 bases between them. The CDR3 contains 13 residues.

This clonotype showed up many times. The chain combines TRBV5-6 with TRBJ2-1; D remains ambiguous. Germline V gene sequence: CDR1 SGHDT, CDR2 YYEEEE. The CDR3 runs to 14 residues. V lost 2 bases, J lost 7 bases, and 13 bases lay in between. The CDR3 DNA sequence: TGTGCCAGCAGCTTAGGTGTATTGTGGAATGAGCAGTTCTTC. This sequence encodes CASSLGVLWNEQFF. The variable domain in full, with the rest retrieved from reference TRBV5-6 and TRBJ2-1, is DAGVTQSPTHLIKTRGQQVTLRCSPKSGHDTVSWYQQALGQGPQFIFQYYEEEERQRGNFPDRFSGHQFPNYSSELNVNALLLGDSALYLCASSLGVLWNEQFFGPGTRLTVL.

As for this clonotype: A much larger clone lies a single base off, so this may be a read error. CDR3: CASSLSRTDNPLHF. In nucleotides, the CDR3 is TGTGCCAGCAGCTTATCACGGACAGACAACCCCCTCCACTTT. V gene TRBV5-1 combines with J gene TRBJ1-6, with D possibly matching TRBD1 (6 bases). The germline V gene encodes CDR1 SGHRS and CDR2 YFSETQ. The CDR3 is made up of 14 amino acids.

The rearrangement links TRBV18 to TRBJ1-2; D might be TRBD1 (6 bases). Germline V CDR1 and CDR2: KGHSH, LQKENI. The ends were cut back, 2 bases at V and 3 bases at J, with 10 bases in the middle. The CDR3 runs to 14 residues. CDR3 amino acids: CASSPAGTHYGYTF. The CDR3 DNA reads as TGTGCCAGCTCACCAGCGGGGACACACTATGGCTACACCTTC.

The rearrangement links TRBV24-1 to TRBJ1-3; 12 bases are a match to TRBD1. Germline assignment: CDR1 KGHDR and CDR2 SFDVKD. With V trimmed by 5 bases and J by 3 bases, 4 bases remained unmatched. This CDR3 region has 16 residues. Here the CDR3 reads CATSVRDRGLGNTIYF. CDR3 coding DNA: TGTGCCACCAGTGTCCGGGACAGGGGGCTTGGAAACACCATATATTTT.

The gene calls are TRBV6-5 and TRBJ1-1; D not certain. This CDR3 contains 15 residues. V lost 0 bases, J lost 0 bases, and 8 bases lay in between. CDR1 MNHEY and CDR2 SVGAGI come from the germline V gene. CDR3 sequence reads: CASSYSSRLNTEAFF. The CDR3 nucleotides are TGTGCCAGCAGTTACTCGAGTCGGCTGAACACTGAAGCTTTCTTT.

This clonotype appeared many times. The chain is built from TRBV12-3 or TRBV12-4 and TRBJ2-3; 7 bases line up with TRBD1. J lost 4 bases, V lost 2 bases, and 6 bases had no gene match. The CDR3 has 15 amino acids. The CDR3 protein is CASSLKGALSDTQYF. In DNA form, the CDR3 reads TGTGCCAGCAGTTTAAAGGGGGCCTTATCAGATACGCAGTATTTT.

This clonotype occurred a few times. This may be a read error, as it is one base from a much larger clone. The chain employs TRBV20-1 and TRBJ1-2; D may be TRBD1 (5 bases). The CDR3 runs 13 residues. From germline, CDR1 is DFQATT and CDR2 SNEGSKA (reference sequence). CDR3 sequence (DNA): TGCAGTGCTAGAGACCCCCGGGACTATGCCTACACCTTC. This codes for CSARDPRDYAYTF.

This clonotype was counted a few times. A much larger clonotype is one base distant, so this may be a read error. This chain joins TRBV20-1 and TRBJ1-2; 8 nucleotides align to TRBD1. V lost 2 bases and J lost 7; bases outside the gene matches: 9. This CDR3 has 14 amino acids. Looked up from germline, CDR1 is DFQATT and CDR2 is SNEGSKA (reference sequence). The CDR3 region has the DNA TGCAGTGCTAGAACCGACAGGGGAGACTCTGGCTACACCTTC. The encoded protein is CSARTDRGDSGYTF.

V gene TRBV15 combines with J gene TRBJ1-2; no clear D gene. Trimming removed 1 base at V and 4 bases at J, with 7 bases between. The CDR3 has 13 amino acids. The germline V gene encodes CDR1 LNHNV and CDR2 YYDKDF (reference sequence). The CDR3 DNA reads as TGTGCCACCAGCAGAGGGGGTAGCTATGGCTACACCTTC. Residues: CATSRGGSYGYTF.

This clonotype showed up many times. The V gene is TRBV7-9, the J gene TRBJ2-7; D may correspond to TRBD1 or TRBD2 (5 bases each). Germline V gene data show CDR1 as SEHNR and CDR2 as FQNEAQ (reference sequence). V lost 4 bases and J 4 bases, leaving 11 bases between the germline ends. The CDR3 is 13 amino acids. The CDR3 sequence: CASSSPGAYEQYF. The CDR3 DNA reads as TGTGCCAGCAGCTCCCCCGGGGCGTACGAGCAGTACTTC.

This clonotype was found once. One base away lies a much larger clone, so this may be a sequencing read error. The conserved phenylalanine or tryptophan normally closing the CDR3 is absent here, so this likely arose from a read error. The CDR3 region is CASGFNVRDSRYGYTL. CDR3 DNA sequence: TGTGCTAGTGGTTTTAATGTTCGGGACAGTCGCTATGGCTACACCCTC. The chain couples TRBV12-5 to TRBJ1-2, with 7 bases fitting TRBD1. The CDR3 spans 16 residues. Germline V lookup: CDR1 LGHNT, CDR2 FRNRAP. Unmatched junction bases numbered 11, after V lost 3 bases and J lost 4 bases.